Listed here are 5 T cell receptor beta chains from one sample, sequenced in a study of blood T cell repertoires in COVID-19. Clones were read by immunoSEQ multiplex PCR, and TCRdb kept only the in-frame ones, dropping some. The sample contains about 58,000 clones, roughly 84% of which appear only once. What was sequenced was peripheral blood. The source is a man aged 45-65 years with COVID-19, enrolled during active disease.

The chain has TRBV6-5 and TRBJ1-6, with 7 bases fitting TRBD1. V dropped 7 bases and J dropped 10; count of bases not matched to a gene: 13. The CDR3 consists of 15 residues. Per germline, CDR1 MNHEY and CDR2 SVGAGI. CDR3: CASTLSQGLGSPLHF. DNA of the CDR3: TGTGCCAGCACCCTGTCACAGGGGTTAGGCTCACCCCTCCACTTT.

The chain is built from TRBV15 and TRBJ1-2; D is undetermined. V lost 1 base and J lost 4, with 7 bases in between. From germline, CDR1 is LNHNV and CDR2 YYDKDF (reference sequence). This CDR3 is 13 amino acids long. The chain's CDR3 is CATSRGGAYGYTF. CDR3 coding DNA: TGTGCCACCAGCAGAGGGGGAGCCTATGGCTACACCTTC.

This chain joins TRBV11-2 and TRBJ2-5, with 12 nucleotides matching TRBD2. The CDR3 runs 15 residues. V lost 2 bases and J lost 8; bases outside the gene matches: 6. Germline-derived CDR1 and CDR2 are SGHAT and FQNNGV. The CDR3 here is CASSLPSGGEGTQYF. The CDR3, as DNA: TGTGCCAGCAGCTTACCTAGCGGGGGGGAGGGAACCCAGTACTTC.

The chain recombines TRBV4-2 with TRBJ2-7; 9 bases map to TRBD2. Looked up from germline, CDR1 is LGHNA and CDR2 is YNFKEQ. With 0 bases clipped from V and 2 bases from J, the junction kept 5 bases outside the gene matches. The CDR3 consists of 16 residues. The CDR3 DNA sequence: TGTGCCAGCAGCCAAGAAGGGACTAGCAGTACCTACGAGCAGTACTTC. It codes for CASSQEGTSSTYEQYF.

V usage is TRBV7-8 and J usage is TRBJ1-5; 8 bases fit TRBD1. The CDR3 is made up of 16 amino acids. V gave up 4 bases and J gave up 2 bases; unmatched junction bases: 7. Per germline, CDR1 SGHVS and CDR2 FQNEAQ. The CDR3 protein is CASSSDRGSGNQPQHF. The CDR3 DNA reads as TGTGCCAGCAGCTCAGACAGGGGCTCCGGCAATCAGCCCCAGCATTTT. Full variable domain (remainder filled in from reference TRBV7-8 and TRBJ1-5): GAGVSQSPRYKVAKRGQDVALRCDPISGHVSLFWYQQALGQGPEFLTYFQNEAQLDKSGLPSDRFFAERPEGSVSTLKIQRTQQEDSAVYLCASSSDRGSGNQPQHFGDGTRLSIL.